The 15 T cell receptor beta chains listed next were all sequenced from one sample in a study of human T cells and chemical hapten exposure. Each CDR3 protein gets one entry after TCRdb re-called the RACE reads with MiXCR. The profile shows roughly 250,000 distinct CDR3 sequences, around 9.3% of them singletons. As to time point: pre-sensitization, week 0. Treatment noted: therapeutic diphenylcyclopropenone sensitization with weekly scalp DPC. This material consisted of whole blood, taken in connection with sensitization to the hapten diphenylcyclopropenone (DPC). The receptor source for this set is a woman aged 40 to 49 with alopecia areata. Some clones in this sample may be carry-over from other donors' samples.

The chain couples TRBV6-2 or TRBV6-3 to TRBJ2-4; D is ambiguous. CDR3 length equals 15 residues. Trimming pared 0 bases from V and 8 bases from J, leaving 14 bases between. Germline lookup yields CDR1 MNHEY and CDR2 SVGEGT. The CDR3 DNA sequence: TGTGCCAGCAGTTACTCGAGAGGTAGCTGGGACATTCAGTACTTC. Translation gives CASSYSRGSWDIQYF.

This clonotype turned up a few times. This chain links TRBV5-6 with TRBJ1-5; D not resolved. Germline V gene data show CDR1 as SGHDT and CDR2 as YYEEEE. Trimming removed 0 bases from V and 11 bases from J, with 15 bases in between. The CDR3 extends over 14 amino acids. The CDR3 reads CASSLGLQLSSQHF. The CDR3 nucleotides read TGTGCCAGCAGCTTGGGGCTACAGCTATCATCCCAGCATTTT. Looking up the rest from reference TRBV5-6 and TRBJ1-5 gives the full variable domain: DAGVTQSPTHLIKTRGQQVTLRCSPKSGHDTVSWYQQALGQGPQFIFQYYEEEERQRGNFPDRFSGHQFPNYSSELNVNALLLGDSALYLCASSLGLQLSSQHFGDGTRLSIL.

This clonotype was seen a handful of times. The V call is TRBV9, the J call TRBJ2-1; tentatively, D is TRBD2 (5 bases). CDR1 is SGDLS and CDR2 is YYNGEE in the germline V gene. V lost 4 bases and J lost 1, with 21 bases in between. The length of the CDR3 is 18 residues. CDR3: CASSSEGRRSGSYNEQFF. The CDR3, as DNA: TGTGCCAGCAGCTCAGAGGGTCGTAGAAGCGGTTCCTACAATGAGCAGTTCTTC.

This clonotype has a handful of counts. The chain joins TRBV18 to TRBJ2-1; D perhaps matches TRBD1 (6 bases). Germline loops: CDR1 KGHSH, CDR2 LQKENI. The CDR3 totals 16 residues. Trimming left V 0 bases short and J 0 bases short, with 9 bases between. The CDR3 loop is CASSPPGAGSYNEQFF. The CDR3, as DNA: TGTGCCAGCTCACCACCGGGGGCGGGCTCCTACAATGAGCAGTTCTTC.

The CDR3 DNA sequence: TGTGCCAGCAGCTTAGAGTTAGTTGGGAGAAACACCATATATTTT. It is translated as CASSLELVGRNTIYF. The chain uses TRBV7-2 and TRBJ1-3; D unclear. Germline CDR1 is SGHTA and CDR2 is FQGNSA. Deletions cut 1 base from V and 5 bases from J, with 12 bases between. The CDR3 has 15 residues.

The chain joins TRBV9 to TRBJ2-2, with a possible D match to TRBD1 (6 bases). CDR3 length equals 15 residues. V was cut by 3 bases and J by 2 bases, with 11 bases left in between. Germline V gene lookup returns CDR1 SGDLS and CDR2 YYNGEE. CDR3 DNA sequence: TGTGCCAGCAGCGCAGGGGTGATTAACACCGGGGAGCTGTTTTTT. This codes for CASSAGVINTGELFF. Full variable domain (remainder filled in from reference TRBV9 and TRBJ2-2): DSGVTQTPKHLITATGQRVTLRCSPRSGDLSVYWYQQSLDQGLQFLIQYYNGEERAKGNILERFSAQQFPDLHSELNLSSLELGDSALYFCASSAGVINTGELFFGEGSRLTVL.

This clonotype was picked up a small number of times. The rearrangement uses TRBV5-4 and TRBJ2-3; D could derive from TRBD1 or TRBD2 (5 bases each). V lost 9 bases, J lost 2 bases, and 13 bases lay in between. Germline CDR1 and CDR2: SGHNT and YYREEE (reference sequence). This CDR3 has 13 amino acids. The CDR3 coding sequence is TGTGCCACCCGGGACCGCCACACAGATACGCAGTATTTT. Translating gives CATRDRHTDTQYF.

This clonotype was detected a few times. The chain joins TRBV6-5 to TRBJ1-3; the D is unclear. Trimming cost V 10 bases and J 0 bases, with 19 bases left between them. The germline CDR1 and CDR2 sequences are MNHEY and SVGAGI. The CDR3 loop spans 16 amino acids. The CDR3 loop is CATGPRPGASGNTIYF. In DNA, the CDR3 is TGTGCCACCGGGCCGCGTCCAGGAGCCTCTGGAAACACCATATATTTT.

This clonotype has a count of ten or more. The chain joins TRBV4-2 to TRBJ1-6, with TRBD1 as a possible D gene (5 bases). CDR1 and CDR2 from the germline V gene are LGHNA and YNFKEQ. V lost 4 bases, J lost 6 bases, and 16 bases lay in between. The CDR3 has 16 amino acids. CDR3 protein: CASSLDLGAPNSPLHF. The CDR3 nucleotides are TGTGCCAGCAGCCTCGACCTAGGGGCACCTAATTCACCCCTCCACTTT.

This clonotype has a count of ten or more. CDR3 sequence (DNA): TGTGCCAGCAGGAGGGGGGCGAACCAAGAGACCCAGTACTTC. Translating gives CASRRGANQETQYF. J is TRBJ2-5 and V is TRBV7-9, with D possibly called TRBD1 or TRBD2 (6 bases each). The germline V and J ends were trimmed by 6 bases and 0 bases, with 11 bases remaining between them. Germline V lookup: CDR1 SEHNR, CDR2 FQNEAQ (reference sequence). The CDR3 extends over 14 amino acids. Supplemented by reference TRBV7-9 and TRBJ2-5, the full variable domain reads DTGVSQNPRHKITKRGQNVTFRCDPISEHNRLYWYRQTLGQGPEFLTYFQNEAQLEKSRLLSDRFSAERPKGSFSTLEIQRTEQGDSAMYLCASRRGANQETQYFGPGTRLLVL.

This clonotype was detected many times. The CDR3 DNA sequence: TGTGCCAGCAGTCCGAGGGGAGTTAGCACAGATACGCAGTATTTT. This gives the protein CASSPRGVSTDTQYF. The chain has TRBV6-5 and TRBJ2-3, with D perhaps TRBD1 or TRBD2 (5 bases each). Trimming removed 5 bases at V and 0 bases at J, with 12 bases between. The CDR3 length is 15 residues. CDR1 MNHEY and CDR2 SVGAGI come from the germline V gene.

This rearrangement joins TRBV6-5 to TRBJ2-7; D is undetermined. Germline values: CDR1 MNHEY, CDR2 SVGAGI. There are 12 residues in the CDR3. Trimming pared 8 bases from V and 7 bases from J, leaving 15 bases between. The CDR3 region has the DNA TGTGCCAGCTCGGACCGATTGACAGAGCAGTACTTC. It encodes CASSDRLTEQYF.

CDR3 bases: TGTGCCAGCAGTTCGACGCAGGGGCTAGAGGGGGCCAACGTCCTGACTTTC. This sequence encodes CASSSTQGLEGANVLTF. V gene TRBV28 combines with J gene TRBJ2-6; maybe TRBD1 (6 bases). This CDR3 has 17 amino acids. The V and J ends lost 4 bases and 4 bases respectively, with 17 bases between them. CDR1 and CDR2 (germline): MDHEN, SYDVKM.

This chain joins TRBV6-5 and TRBJ2-3, with TRBD1 matching 7 bases. The germline V gene has CDR1 MNHEY and CDR2 SVGAGI. The CDR3 sequence is 15 residues long. V lost 8 bases and J lost 2; bases outside the gene matches: 10. This CDR3 is CASSRLGQTTDTQYF. CDR3 DNA sequence: TGTGCCAGCTCGCGGCTGGGACAGACCACAGATACGCAGTATTTT.

The V and J genes are TRBV29-1 and TRBJ2-3; 11 bases agree with TRBD1. The V gene's germline CDR1 is SQVTM and CDR2 ANQGSEA. The CDR3 sequence is 16 residues long. Trimming removed 3 bases from V and 1 base from J; junction bases left unmatched: 6. The CDR3 sequence is CSVERTGGAGTDTQYF. The CDR3 DNA reads as TGCAGCGTTGAGAGGACAGGGGGCGCGGGCACAGATACGCAGTATTTT.